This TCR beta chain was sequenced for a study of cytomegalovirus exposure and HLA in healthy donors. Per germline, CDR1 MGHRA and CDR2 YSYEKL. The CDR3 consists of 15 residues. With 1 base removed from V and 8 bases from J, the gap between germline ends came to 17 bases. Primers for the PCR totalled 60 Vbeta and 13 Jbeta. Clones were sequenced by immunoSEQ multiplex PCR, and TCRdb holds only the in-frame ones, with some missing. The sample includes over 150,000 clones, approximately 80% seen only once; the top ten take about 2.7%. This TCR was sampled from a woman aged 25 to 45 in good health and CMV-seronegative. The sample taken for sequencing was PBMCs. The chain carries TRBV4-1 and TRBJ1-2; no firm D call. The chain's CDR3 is CASSQGLGGERGYTF. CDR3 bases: TGCGCCAGCAGCCAAGGATTGGGCGGGGAGAGGGGCTACACCTTC.